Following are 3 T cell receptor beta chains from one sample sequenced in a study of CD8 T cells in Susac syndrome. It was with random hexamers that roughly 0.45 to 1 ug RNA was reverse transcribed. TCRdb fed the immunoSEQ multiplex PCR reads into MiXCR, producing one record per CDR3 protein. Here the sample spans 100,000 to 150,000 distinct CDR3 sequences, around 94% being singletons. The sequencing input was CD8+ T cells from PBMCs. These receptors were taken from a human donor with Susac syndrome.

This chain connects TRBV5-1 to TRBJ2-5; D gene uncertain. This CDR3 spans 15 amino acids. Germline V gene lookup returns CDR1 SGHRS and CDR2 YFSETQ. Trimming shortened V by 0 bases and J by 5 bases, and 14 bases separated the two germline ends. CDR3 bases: TGCGCCAGCAGCTTGGGATCGGTCCTGGGGGAGACCCAGTACTTC. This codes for CASSLGSVLGETQYF.

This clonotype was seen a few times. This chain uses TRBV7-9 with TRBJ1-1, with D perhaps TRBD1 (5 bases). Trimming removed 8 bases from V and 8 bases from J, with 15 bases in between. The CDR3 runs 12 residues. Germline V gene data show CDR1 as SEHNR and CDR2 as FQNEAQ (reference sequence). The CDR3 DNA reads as TGTGCCAGCTCTCCAGGGTCCTTAGAAGCTTTCTTT. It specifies CASSPGSLEAFF.

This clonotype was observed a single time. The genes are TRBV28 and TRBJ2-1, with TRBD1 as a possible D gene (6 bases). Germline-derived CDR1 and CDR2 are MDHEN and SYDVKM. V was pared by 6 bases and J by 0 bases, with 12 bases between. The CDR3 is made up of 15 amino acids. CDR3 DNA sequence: TGTGCCAGCAGACCTAGGGGGAGCTCCTACAATGAGCAGTTCTTC. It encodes CASRPRGSSYNEQFF.